This passage covers 31 T cell receptor beta chains from one sample sequenced in a study of tissue T cells after allogeneic stem cell transplantation. Sequencing was performed with immunoSEQ multiplex PCR; in TCRdb, only in-frame clones are kept and a portion is missing. The table includes about 9,600 clones, approximately 59% detected once. The sequences come from tissue from the ileum, collected at autopsy. The receptor source for this set is a woman aged 18 to 50 with breast cancer.

The V gene is TRBV24-1, the J gene TRBJ2-1; D is unclear. The V and J ends lost 12 bases and 6 bases respectively, with 11 bases between them. Germline CDR1 and CDR2: KGHDR and SFDVKD. The CDR3 has 11 residues. As DNA, the CDR3 is TGTGCCGTCGACACCACCAATGAGCAGTTCTTC. This gives the protein CAVDTTNEQFF.

This clone came up a few times. The chain combines TRBV6-5 with TRBJ2-7; D not resolved. The V end lost 7 bases, the J end lost 1 base, and 14 bases lay between the germline ends. Germline CDR1 MNHEY, CDR2 SVGAGI. The CDR3 consists of 14 residues. The CDR3 DNA reads TGTGCCAGCACCCCAGACTGGGGTTCCTACGAGCAGTACTTC. Protein product: CASTPDWGSYEQYF.

The CDR3 here is CASSLSQLNEKLFF. The CDR3 region has the DNA TGTGCCAGCAGTTTAAGTCAGCTTAATGAAAAACTGTTTTTT. The rearrangement joins TRBV28 to TRBJ1-4, with D unclear. The ends were cut back, 2 bases at V and 4 bases at J, with 8 bases in the middle. The CDR3 covers 14 residues. Germline CDR1 is MDHEN and CDR2 is SYDVKM.

The rearrangement joins TRBV7-9 to TRBJ2-3; a possible D gene is TRBD1 (6 bases). Germline V gene lookup returns CDR1 SEHNR and CDR2 FQNEAQ (reference sequence). This CDR3 spans 13 amino acids. V was trimmed by 5 bases and J by 5 bases, leaving 11 bases between them. The CDR3 is CASSQGTLDTQYF. In nucleotides, the CDR3 is TGTGCCAGCAGCCAAGGGACACTAGATACGCAGTATTTT.

This clone was detected only a few times. This rearrangement joins TRBV6-6 to TRBJ2-7; D gene unclear. The length of the CDR3 is 13 residues. The ends were cut back, 2 bases at V and 2 bases at J, with 7 bases in the middle. Germline CDR1 and CDR2: MNHNY and SVGAGI (reference sequence). The CDR3: CASSYTSTYEQYF. The CDR3, as DNA: TGTGCCAGCAGTTACACCAGCACCTACGAGCAGTACTTC.

This clone was counted between two and nine times. This chain uses TRBV19 with TRBJ2-7, with D unclear. This CDR3 comprises 13 residues. The germline V gene has CDR1 LNHDA and CDR2 SQIVND (reference sequence). Trimming removed 3 bases from V and 3 bases from J, with 9 bases in between. CDR3 residues: CASSIRFYYEQYF. In DNA form, the CDR3 reads TGTGCCAGTAGTATTCGGTTTTACTACGAGCAGTACTTC.

CDR3 in amino acids: CASSESREIQETQYF. In DNA, the CDR3 is TGTGCCAGCAGTGAAAGCAGGGAGATCCAAGAGACCCAGTACTTC. The chain recombines TRBV6-1 with TRBJ2-5; D may match TRBD1 or TRBD2 (5 bases each). CDR3 length equals 15 residues. Trimming stripped 2 bases from V and 1 base from J, with 11 bases between. Per germline, CDR1 MNHNS and CDR2 SASEGT.

The J gene is TRBJ2-3, the V gene TRBV6-1; D unclear. The CDR3 is 13 residues long. V lost 2 bases and J lost 8, with 11 bases in between. Germline CDR1 is MNHNS and CDR2 is SASEGT. The CDR3 DNA reads TGTGCCAGCAGTGAATCTAGGTGGGGTACGCAGTATTTT. This translates into CASSESRWGTQYF.

Notes on this clone: This CDR3 is also generated by other DNA sequences in the sample. The chain couples TRBV12-3 or TRBV12-4 to TRBJ2-7, with a possible D match to TRBD2 (5 bases). The CDR3 totals 11 residues. With 8 bases removed from V and 5 bases from J, the gap between germline ends came to 10 bases. The CDR3 DNA reads TGTGCCAGCGGACGGGGAAACGAGCAGTACTTC. It specifies CASGRGNEQYF.

The chain joins TRBV3-1 (or the pseudogene TRBV3-2) to TRBJ2-3; tentative D call: TRBD2 (5 bases). CDR1 is LGHDT, CDR2 YNNKEL, per germline (reference sequence). The CDR3 loop spans 18 amino acids. Trimming took off 0 bases at V and 0 bases at J, with 16 bases between the two ends. For the CDR3, the DNA is TGTGCCAGCAGCCAAGATGGGAAGAGGGTTGCTAGCACAGATACGCAGTATTTT. Protein: CASSQDGKRVASTDTQYF.

This clone was picked up one time. Other DNA sequences in this sample translate to the same CDR3. The genes are TRBV4-3 and TRBJ2-3; D ambiguous. V was cut by 1 base and J by 2 bases, with 7 bases left in between. CDR3 length equals 14 residues. CDR1 is LGHNA and CDR2 is YSLEER in the germline V gene. Here the CDR3 DNA reads TGCGCCAGCAGCCAAGGCCTCATCACAGATACGCAGTATTTT. Translating gives CASSQGLITDTQYF.

The V gene is TRBV30, the J gene TRBJ2-3; TRBD2 aligns across 8 bases. Germline V gene lookup returns CDR1 GTSNPN and CDR2 SVGIG (reference sequence). This CDR3 is 14 amino acids long. The V and J ends lost 3 bases and 4 bases, in that order; junction bases with no gene match: 6. The CDR3 nucleotides are TGTGCCTGGAGGCGGGGGGCCCCCCCAGATACGCAGTATTTT. Amino acids: CAWRRGAPPDTQYF.

The rearrangement joins TRBV20-1 to TRBJ1-2; TRBD1 is a possible D gene (5 bases). The V gene's germline CDR1 is DFQATT and CDR2 SNEGSKA (reference sequence). This CDR3 region has 13 residues. The V gene lost 3 bases and the J gene lost 1 base, with 9 bases spanning the gap. The CDR3 DNA is TGCAGTGCTAGTGGCGGGGGTAACTATGGCTACACCTTC. Translated, it gives CSASGGGNYGYTF.

This rearrangement joins TRBV7-3 to TRBJ1-1; TRBD1 is a possible D gene (5 bases). The CDR3 contains 19 residues. Trimming pared 5 bases from V and 0 bases from J, leaving 25 bases between. Germline CDR1 reads SGHTA; CDR2 reads FQGTGA. Written as DNA, the CDR3 is TGTGCCAGCAGCCCATCTCTGACAGCATTATTTGCTATGAACACTGAAGCTTTCTTT. This gives the protein CASSPSLTALFAMNTEAFF.

The chain recombines TRBV7-9 with TRBJ2-1; 8 bases match TRBD2. V lost 5 bases, J lost 4 bases, and 7 bases stayed unmatched. Germline values: CDR1 SEHNR, CDR2 FQNEAQ (reference sequence). The CDR3 sequence is 15 residues long. This CDR3 is CASSPRGGVYNEQFF. The CDR3 region has the DNA TGTGCCAGCAGCCCTCGGGGGGGCGTTTACAATGAGCAGTTCTTC.

This chain connects TRBV6-4 to TRBJ2-3, with D perhaps TRBD1 or TRBD2 (5 bases each). Trimming took 9 bases from V and 2 from J, leaving 12 bases between them. Looked up from germline, CDR1 is MRHNA and CDR2 is SNTAGT. This CDR3 is 13 amino acids long. In nucleotides, the CDR3 is TGTGCCAGACCTGGGGGTTACACAGATACGCAGTATTTT. It codes for CARPGGYTDTQYF.

V gene TRBV7-8 combines with J gene TRBJ2-3; 8 nucleotides agree with TRBD1. V was pared by 5 bases and J by 1 base, with 5 bases of the junction left unmatched. The CDR3 extends over 15 amino acids. In germline, CDR1 is SGHVS, CDR2 FQNEAQ. CDR3 coding DNA: TGTGCCAGCAGCAAAGACAGGGGAGGCACAGATACGCAGTATTTT. Its protein is CASSKDRGGTDTQYF.

The rearrangement links TRBV6-5 to TRBJ2-1; TRBD1 might be the D (6 bases). Germline lookup yields CDR1 MNHEY and CDR2 SVGAGI. Trimming took 6 bases from V and 3 from J, leaving 15 bases between them. This CDR3 spans 15 amino acids. The CDR3: CASRRDTKGYNEQFF. For the CDR3, the DNA is TGTGCCAGCAGACGGGACACCAAAGGCTACAATGAGCAGTTCTTC.

This clone has just one count. The chain uses TRBV7-6 and TRBJ1-3; D is unresolved. This CDR3 region has 15 residues. Germline CDR1 reads SGHVS; CDR2 reads FNYEAQ. V lost 1 base and J lost 4, with 11 bases in between. The CDR3 nucleotides are TGTGCCAGCAGCTTAGAAGGAGGGTCAGGAAACACCATATATTTT. This encodes CASSLEGGSGNTIYF.

A single count supports this clone. The rearrangement uses TRBV21-1 and TRBJ1-5; the table assigns TRBD1, which was not confirmed against the DNA. TRBV21-1 is given as a pseudogene. CDR3 length equals 17 residues. The CDR3 nucleotides read TGTGCCAGCACTGCACTCGGGACAGACGATAGCAATCAGCCCCAGCATTTT. Its protein product is CASTALGTDDSNQPQHF.

On this clone: This sample includes further DNA sequences coding for the same CDR3. This rearrangement joins TRBV9 to TRBJ2-7; D ambiguous. The V gene lost 0 bases and the J gene lost 3 bases, with 13 bases spanning the gap. Germline values: CDR1 SGDLS, CDR2 YYNGEE. The CDR3 sequence is 15 residues long. CDR3 nucleotide sequence: TGTGCCAGCAGCGTAGCCCCCTCTCCGGACTACGAGCAGTACTTC. It encodes CASSVAPSPDYEQYF.

The chain's CDR3 is CASSIFLGVSKDEQYF. The CDR3 DNA reads as TGTGCCAGTAGTATATTTTTGGGTGTAAGTAAGGACGAGCAGTACTTC. V and J are TRBV19 and TRBJ2-7, with unresolved D. The V and J ends lost 2 bases and 5 bases respectively, with 19 bases between them. Germline V gives CDR1 LNHDA, CDR2 SQIVND (reference sequence). The CDR3 is 16 amino acids.

The chain links TRBV3-1 (or the pseudogene TRBV3-2) to TRBJ1-5; 7 bases match TRBD1. The CDR3 has 21 residues. The germline CDR1 and CDR2 sequences are LGHDT and YNNKEL (reference sequence). Trimming at V came to 0 bases and at J to 1 base, leaving 18 bases not matched to a gene. The CDR3 nucleotides are TGTGCCAGCAGCCAAGATCTACACGGGGGAAGGCCACAGGGGAGCAATCAGCCCCAGCATTTT. Protein: CASSQDLHGGRPQGSNQPQHF.

V gene TRBV25-1 combines with J gene TRBJ1-4, with a tentative D call TRBD1 (6 bases). The germline V gene has CDR1 MGHDK and CDR2 SYGVNS. CDR3 length: 16 residues. V was clipped by 3 bases and J by 0 bases, with 11 bases between them. CDR3 sequence: CASSERDMTTNEKLFF. The CDR3, as DNA: TGTGCCAGCAGTGAGAGGGACATGACAACTAATGAAAAACTGTTTTTT.

The CDR3 DNA reads TGTGCCAGCAGCTTAGGACGGGGACAAGAGACCCAGTACTTC. Translating it yields CASSLGRGQETQYF. The gene calls are TRBV7-9 and TRBJ2-5, with a weak D call TRBD2 (5 bases). Trimming stripped 1 base from V and 2 bases from J, with 8 bases between. Germline V gene lookup returns CDR1 SEHNR and CDR2 FQNEAQ (reference sequence). CDR3 length: 14 amino acids.

The chain joins TRBV7-2 to TRBJ2-4; 14 nucleotides align to TRBD2. Trimming took 4 bases from V and 6 from J; bases not matched to a gene: 2. CDR1 is SGHTA and CDR2 is FQGNSA in the germline V gene. This CDR3 is 15 amino acids long. CDR3 amino acids: CASSSGLAGVNIQYF. The CDR3 bases are TGTGCCAGCAGCTCGGGACTAGCGGGAGTAAACATTCAGTACTTC.

This rearrangement joins TRBV5-4 to TRBJ2-2, with TRBD1 matching over 11 bases. Germline V gene sequence: CDR1 SGHNT, CDR2 YYREEE (reference sequence). The CDR3 extends over 15 amino acids. The V gene end was trimmed by 4 bases and the J gene end by 5 bases; junction bases not matched to a gene: 4. The CDR3: CASSSGTGGTGELFF. The CDR3 DNA reads TGTGCCAGCAGCAGCGGGACAGGGGGGACCGGGGAGCTGTTTTTT.

The chain has TRBV20-1 and TRBJ1-2; tentative D call: TRBD1 (5 bases). Trimming pared 5 bases from V and 2 bases from J, leaving 6 bases between. CDR1 is DFQATT and CDR2 is SNEGSKA in the germline V gene (reference sequence). This CDR3 is 11 amino acids long. The CDR3, as DNA: TGCAGTGCTGGGGGGAACTATGGCTACACCTTC. Residues: CSAGGNYGYTF.

This clone is labeled as medium-sized. This chain joins TRBV5-1 and TRBJ2-7, with 9 bases fitting TRBD2. This CDR3 contains 15 residues. The ends lost 4 bases at V and 4 bases at J; junction bases unmatched: 9. CDR1 and CDR2 (germline): SGHRS, YFSETQ. CDR3 amino acids: CASSQNRGGAYEQYF. The CDR3, as DNA: TGCGCCAGCAGCCAAAACCGCGGGGGGGCGTACGAGCAGTACTTC.

Judged by abundance, this clone is medium-sized. The chain is built from TRBV28 and TRBJ1-4; tentatively, D is TRBD1 (5 bases). Between the trimmed V and J ends, which lost 5 bases and 5 bases, there was a span of 15 bases. Looked up from germline, CDR1 is MDHEN and CDR2 is SYDVKM. The CDR3 is 15 amino acids. CDR3 sequence: CASSHRSALNEKLFF. Here the CDR3 DNA reads TGTGCCAGCAGTCACAGGAGCGCCCTAAATGAAAAACTGTTTTTT.

This rearrangement joins TRBV7-2 to TRBJ1-1; D is possibly TRBD1 (5 bases). The CDR3 runs to 14 residues. Trimming took 0 bases from V and 5 from J, leaving 10 bases between them. Germline-derived CDR1 and CDR2 are SGHTA and FQGNSA. CDR3 in amino acids: CASSLAGGGTEAFF. Written as DNA, the CDR3 is TGTGCCAGCAGCTTAGCTGGGGGAGGGACTGAAGCTTTCTTT.